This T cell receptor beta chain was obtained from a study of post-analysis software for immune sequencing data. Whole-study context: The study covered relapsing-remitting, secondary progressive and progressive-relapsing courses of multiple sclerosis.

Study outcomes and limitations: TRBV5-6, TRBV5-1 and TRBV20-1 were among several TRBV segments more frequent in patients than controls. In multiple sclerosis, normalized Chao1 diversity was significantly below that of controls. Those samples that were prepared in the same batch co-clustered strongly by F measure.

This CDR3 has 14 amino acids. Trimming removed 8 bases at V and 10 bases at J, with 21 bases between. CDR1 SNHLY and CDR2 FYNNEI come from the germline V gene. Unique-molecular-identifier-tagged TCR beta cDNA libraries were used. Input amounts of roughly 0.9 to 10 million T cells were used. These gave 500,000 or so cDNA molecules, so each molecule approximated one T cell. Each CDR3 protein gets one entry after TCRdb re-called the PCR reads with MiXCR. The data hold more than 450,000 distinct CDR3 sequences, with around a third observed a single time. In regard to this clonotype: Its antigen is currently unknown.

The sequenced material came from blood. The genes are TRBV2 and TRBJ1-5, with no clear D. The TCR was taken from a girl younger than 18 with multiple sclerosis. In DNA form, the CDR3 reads TGTGCCAGCCGCGGACTCCGGGCGGGTGACCCCCAGCATTTT. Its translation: CASRGLRAGDPQHF.